These T cell receptor beta chains were read from a single sample in a study of blood T cell repertoires in COVID-19. Repertoires were generated with immunoSEQ multiplex PCR, while TCRdb's copy carries only in-frame clones and drops some. Of approximately 120,000 clones in the sample, roughly 88% are singletons; the top ten hold roughly 7.6%. The sequenced sample was peripheral blood. The receptors were sampled from a man aged 50-59 years with acute or convalescent COVID-19. Each CDR3 is given with its conserved first and last residue. Fields, in order: D gene, V gene, clone size, J gene, CDR3 protein, CDR3 DNA. The D gene is left open where the match is weak. Clone sizes are given selectively: once, few, many, or a class where the clone is expanded.

.	TRBV3-1/TRBV3-2	.	TRBJ2-2	CASSQGNSNTGELFF	TGTGCCAGCAGCCAAGGGAACAGCAACACCGGGGAGCTGTTTTTT
TRBD1	TRBV5-1	.	TRBJ1-3	CASSPRQGSGNTIYF	TGCGCCAGCAGCCCAAGACAGGGATCTGGAAACACCATATATTTT
.	TRBV4-1	.	TRBJ2-1	CASSQDFDEQFF	TGCGCCAGCAGCCAAGATTTCGATGAGCAGTTCTTC
.	TRBV4-3	.	TRBJ1-5	CASSQDSQGNQPQHF	TGCGCCAGCAGCCAAGATTCGCAGGGCAATCAGCCCCAGCATTTT
TRBD2	TRBV9	.	TRBJ2-3	CASSGAGGTDTQYF	TGTGCCAGCAGTGGAGCGGGAGGAACAGATACGCAGTATTTT
TRBD1	TRBV12-5	.	TRBJ1-5	CASGMTGGWQPQHF	TGTGCTAGTGGCATGACAGGGGGATGGCAGCCCCAGCATTTT
.	TRBV6-6	.	TRBJ2-7	CASKKTQNQDSYEQYF	TGTGCCAGCAAAAAAACCCAGAACCAGGACTCCTACGAGCAGTACTTC
TRBD1	TRBV5-1	.	TRBJ1-1	CASGDRGQNTEAFF	TGCGCCAGCGGAGACAGGGGCCAGAACACTGAAGCTTTCTTT
.	TRBV2	.	TRBJ1-5	CASSGGQLRPQHF	TGTGCCAGCAGTGGGGGACAATTAAGGCCCCAGCATTTT
TRBD1	TRBV25-1	.	TRBJ1-4	CATKRGQGEGKLFF	TGTGCCACCAAACGGGGGCAGGGGGAAGGAAAACTGTTTTTT
TRBD2	TRBV6-4	few	TRBJ2-3	CASSDRLAGATDTQYF	TGTGCCAGCAGTGACAGGCTAGCGGGAGCCACAGATACGCAGTATTTT
TRBD2	TRBV18	.	TRBJ2-5	CASSPRLAGEETQYF	TGTGCCAGCTCACCACGACTAGCGGGAGAGGAGACCCAGTACTTC
TRBD2	TRBV3-1/TRBV3-2	.	TRBJ2-3	CASSQTSDTDTQYF	TGTGCCAGCAGCCAGACTAGCGACACAGATACGCAGTATTTT
.	TRBV30	.	TRBJ1-6	CAWSVQGTSPLHF	TGTGCCTGGAGTGTGCAGGGGACCTCACCCCTCCACTTT
TRBD2	TRBV19	.	TRBJ2-1	CASSPGASGRSEQFF	TGTGCCAGTAGCCCGGGGGCTAGCGGGAGGAGTGAGCAGTTCTTC
.	TRBV5-6	.	TRBJ2-7	CASNLKGQGHYEQYF	TGTGCCAGCAACCTTAAGGGGCAGGGACACTACGAGCAGTACTTC
TRBD2	TRBV6-5	.	TRBJ2-7	CASSYSISGNEQYF	TGTGCCAGCAGTTACTCGATAAGCGGGAACGAGCAGTACTTC
.	TRBV6-6	.	TRBJ2-2	CASSYTGTGELFF	TGTGCCAGCAGTTACACGGGGACCGGGGAGCTGTTTTTT
TRBD2	TRBV7-8	.	TRBJ2-1	CASSAGLAGTYNEQFF	TGTGCCAGCAGCGCGGGACTAGCGGGAACCTACAATGAGCAGTTCTTC
TRBD2	TRBV11-2	.	TRBJ2-1	CASSRGGGSMINEQFF	TGTGCCAGCAGCCGGGGGGGCGGGAGTATGATCAATGAGCAGTTCTTC
TRBD2	TRBV11-2	.	TRBJ2-1	CASSLGASGNNEQFF	TGTGCCAGCAGCTTAGGGGCTAGCGGGAACAATGAGCAGTTCTTC
.	TRBV5-6	.	TRBJ1-5	CASSLVHSNQPQHF	TGTGCCAGCAGCTTGGTTCATAGCAATCAGCCCCAGCATTTT
.	TRBV29-1	.	TRBJ2-3	CSVERAGHTDTQYF	TGCAGCGTTGAACGGGCAGGGCACACAGATACGCAGTATTTT
.	TRBV12-3/TRBV12-4	.	TRBJ2-1	CASSYPESDEQFF	TGTGCCAGCAGTTATCCCGAATCAGATGAGCAGTTCTTC
TRBD1	TRBV2	.	TRBJ2-3	CASLRTGPRDTQYF	TGTGCCAGCCTTAGGACAGGGCCGAGAGATACGCAGTATTTT
.	TRBV19	.	TRBJ2-3	CASSIVPQAGTDTQYF	TGTGCCAGTAGTATAGTCCCCCAGGCAGGCACAGATACGCAGTATTTT
.	TRBV21-1	.	TRBJ1-2	CASSKAEGYTDGYTF	TGTGCCAGCAGCAAAGCGGAGGGCTACACAGATGGCTACACCTTC
.	TRBV27	.	TRBJ1-2	CASSSRVEAGYTF	TGTGCCAGCAGTAGTCGAGTAGAAGCTGGCTACACCTTC
TRBD1	TRBV27	.	TRBJ1-5	CASSFAGQGASSNQPQHF	TGTGCCAGCAGTTTCGCGGGACAGGGGGCGTCTTCCAATCAGCCCCAGCATTTT
.	TRBV5-4	.	TRBJ1-5	CASSPGGNSNQPQHF	TGTGCCAGCAGCCCTGGGGGGAATAGCAATCAGCCCCAGCATTTT
TRBD2	TRBV18	.	TRBJ2-1	CASSPPGLADYNEQFF	TGTGCCAGCTCACCGCCGGGACTAGCGGATTACAATGAGCAGTTCTTC